The following is a T cell receptor (beta chain) sequence with its context. What it binds is unknown. At one boundary the junction diverges from the germline segment, which might be a read error. The sample is drawn from a study of cytomegalovirus exposure and HLA in healthy donors. Study-level findings and limits: Trimming of TCR beta V- and J-genes showed a link, identified in a later analysis, to a missense DCLRE1C variant. A likely sequencing artifact accounted for one observed cluster of highly shared sequence variants.

Primers included in the PCR were 60 Vbeta and 13 Jbeta primers. Repertoires were generated with immunoSEQ multiplex PCR, while TCRdb's copy carries only in-frame clones and drops some. The sample comprises about 140,000 clones, roughly three quarters of which are singletons, and 1.5% to 2% rests with the top ten. The sample comprised PBMCs. The sequence was obtained from a middle-aged woman in good health and CMV-seronegative.

As DNA, the CDR3 is TGCGCCAGCACCTTGGACCCACAGCGGAGTGAAGCTTTCTTT. Amino acids: CASTLDPQRSEAFF. V usage is TRBV5-1 and J usage is TRBJ1-1; D gene ambiguous. Germline CDR1 is SGHRS and CDR2 is YFSETQ. The CDR3 loop spans 14 amino acids. Combining the CDR3 with reference TRBV5-1 and TRBJ1-1 gives the whole variable domain KAGVTQTPRYLIKTRGQQVTLSCSPISGHRSVSWYQQTPGQGLQFLFEYFSETQRNKGNFPGRFSGRQFSNSRSEMNVSTLELGDSALYLCASTLDPQRSEAFFGQGTRLTVV.